This T cell receptor beta chain comes out of a study of cytomegalovirus exposure and HLA in healthy donors. Study outcomes and limitations: Later analysis demonstrated an association between a missense DCLRE1C variant and TCR beta V- and J-gene trimming. The productive fraction for most TCR beta V segments was about 90% or about 30% in an earlier analysis. In a later analysis, across HLA loci, associated TCR counts were highest for DRB1, lowest for HLA-C.

Donors likely had unrecorded immune exposures despite being nominally healthy when sampled. Trimming took 1 base from V and 5 from J, leaving 15 bases between them. The CDR3 is made up of 15 amino acids. In germline, CDR1 is LNHDA, CDR2 SQIVND (reference sequence). Concerning this clone itself: Its target is unknown.

This PCR relied on a set of 60 Vbeta primers and 13 Jbeta primers. Only in-frame clones appear in the TCRdb table, and some are missing; sequencing was by immunoSEQ multiplex PCR. The table lists under 150,000 clones, 79% of them singletons. The specimen was PBMCs. The V gene is TRBV19, the J gene TRBJ2-7; tentatively, D is TRBD1 (6 bases). This sequence originates from a man between 18 and 29 years old in good health and CMV-seronegative. CDR3 amino acids: CASSIAGTPFNEQYF. The CDR3, as DNA: TGTGCCAGTAGTATAGCCGGGACACCATTTAACGAGCAGTACTTC.